A selection of T cell receptor beta chains follows, all from one sample in a study of T cells in tumors after PD-1 blockade. Sequencing was performed with immunoSEQ multiplex PCR; in TCRdb, only in-frame clones are kept and a portion is missing. The sample lists around 4,800 clones, roughly 60% seen once, with more than 14% in the top ten. Sequencing used tumor tissue, obtained after anti-PD-1 treatment. The source is a human donor with basal cell carcinoma. The CDR3 runs from the conserved cysteine through the conserved F or W.

v_gene: TRBV7-9
len: 14
j_gene: TRBJ1-2
CDR3aa: CASSTGTGVYGYTF

v_gene: TRBV19
len: 14
j_gene: TRBJ1-1
CDR3aa: CASSIRGLNTEAFF

v_gene: TRBV4-2
len: 17
j_gene: TRBJ1-1
CDR3aa: CASRFGWGPQGYLEAFF

v_gene: TRBV19
len: 16
j_gene: TRBJ2-3
CDR3aa: CASSEKGGVIPNTQYF

v_gene: TRBV28
len: 17
j_gene: TRBJ2-3
CDR3aa: CASSLGPGQGITDTQYF

v_gene: TRBV7-6
len: 16
j_gene: TRBJ2-7
CDR3aa: CASSRTCRQPHYREYF

v_gene: TRBV12-3/TRBV12-4
len: 13
j_gene: TRBJ1-2
CDR3aa: CATRVSGAFGYTF

v_gene: TRBV6-5
len: 13
j_gene: TRBJ1-1
CDR3aa: CASSRDRDTEAFF

v_gene: TRBV4-2
len: 15
j_gene: TRBJ1-2
CDR3aa: CASSQDTQGGYGYTF

v_gene: TRBV3-1/TRBV3-2
len: 12
j_gene: TRBJ1-1
CDR3aa: CASSQGNTEAFF

v_gene: TRBV21-1
len: 15
j_gene: TRBJ2-3
CDR3aa: CASSKPSSNTDTQYF

v_gene: TRBV7-9
len: 16
j_gene: TRBJ1-1
CDR3aa: CASSPWAGGSNTEAFF

v_gene: TRBV19
len: 18
j_gene: TRBJ2-5
CDR3aa: CASSLRQGLLLNQETQYF

v_gene: TRBV27
len: 14
j_gene: TRBJ1-2
CDR3aa: CASSPGTGDHGYTF

v_gene: TRBV27
len: 14
j_gene: TRBJ2-1
CDR3aa: CASSFMGTSYLPFF

v_gene: TRBV27
len: 14
j_gene: TRBJ1-5
CDR3aa: CASRRTGSNQPQHF

v_gene: TRBV19
len: 15
j_gene: TRBJ2-1
CDR3aa: CASSPGGGSYNEQFF

v_gene: TRBV27
len: 15
j_gene: TRBJ2-7
CDR3aa: CASRLKGGAIYEQYF

v_gene: TRBV5-6
len: 12
j_gene: TRBJ1-1
CDR3aa: CASSPGGTEAFF

v_gene: TRBV9
len: 16
j_gene: TRBJ1-6
CDR3aa: CASSLNSDRSSLPLHF

v_gene: TRBV18
len: 17
j_gene: TRBJ2-2
CDR3aa: CASSPPGAGRNTGELFF

v_gene: TRBV2
len: 14
j_gene: TRBJ1-5
CDR3aa: CASKGGTSNQPQHF

v_gene: TRBV10-3
len: 14
j_gene: TRBJ1-2
CDR3aa: CATYGTKTNYGYTF

v_gene: TRBV3-1/TRBV3-2
len: 16
j_gene: TRBJ2-2
CDR3aa: CASSQKGAGNTGELFF

v_gene: TRBV27
len: 14
j_gene: TRBJ2-1
CDR3aa: CASNGGGSYNEQFF

v_gene: TRBV10-2
len: 17
j_gene: TRBJ1-2
CDR3aa: CASSESLIQTSYYGYTF

v_gene: TRBV10-3
len: 15
j_gene: TRBJ2-7
CDR3aa: CAISEWTGLLYEQYF

v_gene: TRBV5-1
len: 12
j_gene: TRBJ2-3
CDR3aa: CASSSGQGRQYF

v_gene: TRBV13
len: 13
j_gene: TRBJ1-2
CDR3aa: CASSFSTANGYTF

v_gene: TRBV15
len: 15
j_gene: TRBJ2-6
CDR3aa: CATSTRGSGANVLTF

v_gene: TRBV21-1
len: 15
j_gene: TRBJ1-5
CDR3aa: CASSNRDRGNQPQHF

v_gene: TRBV11-3
len: 15
j_gene: TRBJ2-5
CDR3aa: CASSLGLAGVETQYF

v_gene: TRBV4-2
len: 14
j_gene: TRBJ2-7
CDR3aa: CASSQTSGGYEQYF

v_gene: TRBV7-2
len: 15
j_gene: TRBJ2-7
CDR3aa: CASSLKGQLDYEQYF

v_gene: TRBV10-3
len: 15
j_gene: TRBJ2-3
CDR3aa: CAISLRDTAKDTQYF

v_gene: TRBV7-2
len: 13
j_gene: TRBJ2-7
CDR3aa: CASSINMDYEQYF

v_gene: TRBV7-2
len: 14
j_gene: TRBJ2-7
CDR3aa: CASSPRDRVVEQYF

v_gene: TRBV29-1
len: 11
j_gene: TRBJ2-1
CDR3aa: CSVYTANEQFF

v_gene: TRBV18
len: 16
j_gene: TRBJ1-1
CDR3aa: CASSPLGIRRAAEAFF

v_gene: TRBV7-6
len: 16
j_gene: TRBJ2-2
CDR3aa: CASSIQTGANTGELFF

v_gene: TRBV2
len: 13
j_gene: TRBJ2-5
CDR3aa: CASSGVGYETQYF

v_gene: TRBV11-2
len: 16
j_gene: TRBJ2-7
CDR3aa: CASSRHMGLADYEQYF

v_gene: TRBV10-3
len: 12
j_gene: TRBJ2-7
CDR3aa: CASQGFSYEQYF

v_gene: TRBV2
len: 11
j_gene: TRBJ2-7
CDR3aa: CASSSLREQYF

v_gene: TRBV29-1
len: 14
j_gene: TRBJ2-2
CDR3aa: CSVQGGGNTGELFF

v_gene: TRBV29-1
len: 14
j_gene: TRBJ1-1
CDR3aa: CSVMTGSARGEAFF

v_gene: TRBV6-2/TRBV6-3
len: 14
j_gene: TRBJ2-7
CDR3aa: CASSYSTLGNEQYF

v_gene: TRBV10-3
len: 16
j_gene: TRBJ1-3
CDR3aa: CAISERPANSGNTIYF

v_gene: TRBV7-6
len: 17
j_gene: TRBJ2-1
CDR3aa: CASSLDVPGGARIEQFF

v_gene: TRBV5-1
len: 14
j_gene: TRBJ1-1
CDR3aa: CASSWAGTNTEAFF

v_gene: TRBV5-1
len: 15
j_gene: TRBJ1-4
CDR3aa: CASSLEGGSNEKLFF

v_gene: TRBV9
len: 16
j_gene: TRBJ1-6
CDR3aa: CASSAGQTYGDSPLHF

v_gene: TRBV7-3
len: 15
j_gene: TRBJ2-2
CDR3aa: CASSLGGANTGELFF

v_gene: TRBV10-3
len: 16
j_gene: TRBJ2-7
CDR3aa: CAISERGLFAAYEQYF

v_gene: TRBV20-1
len: 12
j_gene: TRBJ1-1
CDR3aa: CSASRGNTEAFF